The table lists the clone carrying this T cell receptor beta chain with a few counts. Its matching antigen is unknown. These data come from a study of beta chain features in type 1 diabetes. Study-wide points: Cells expressing TCR highly could be over-represented by cDNA sequencing.

V lost 7 bases to trimming and J lost 1 base; unmatched junction nucleotides: 8. CDR1 is SNHLY, CDR2 FYNNEI, per germline. The CDR3 has 16 residues. All of the isolated RNA was reverse transcribed, so expressed TCRB transcripts were sequenced. Profiling relied on immunoSEQ multiplex PCR, and the TCRdb table lists in-frame clones only, not all of them. The table lists roughly 240,000 clones, roughly an eighth of them singletons. The chain combines TRBV2 with TRBJ2-3; 10 bases are shared with TRBD2. The source of this sequence is a woman in her thirties or forties in good health. The sequenced sample was naive CD4+ T cells from blood. CDR3 amino acids: CASTFPLAGGTDTQYF. CDR3 sequence (DNA): TGTGCCAGCACTTTCCCTCTAGCGGGGGGCACAGATACGCAGTATTTT.